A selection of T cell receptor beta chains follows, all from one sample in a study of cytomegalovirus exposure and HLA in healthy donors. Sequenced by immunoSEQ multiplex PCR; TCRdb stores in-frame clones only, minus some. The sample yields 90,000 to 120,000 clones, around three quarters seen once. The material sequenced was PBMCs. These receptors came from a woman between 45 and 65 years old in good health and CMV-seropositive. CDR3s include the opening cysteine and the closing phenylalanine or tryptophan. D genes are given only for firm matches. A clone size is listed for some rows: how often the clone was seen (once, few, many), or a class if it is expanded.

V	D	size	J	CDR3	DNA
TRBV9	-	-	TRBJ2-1	CASSFEPYNEQFF	TGTGCCAGCAGTTTCGAGCCGTACAATGAGCAGTTCTTC
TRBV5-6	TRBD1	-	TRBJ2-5	CASSLGTGGMETQYF	TGTGCCAGCAGCTTGGGGACAGGGGGAATGGAGACCCAGTACTTC
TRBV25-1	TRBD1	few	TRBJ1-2	CASSEGPGTVNYGYTF	TGTGCCAGCAGTGAGGGCCCCGGGACAGTCAACTATGGCTACACCTTC
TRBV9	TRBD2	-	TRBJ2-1	CASSVREGSYNEQFF	TGTGCCAGCAGCGTACGGGAGGGTTCCTACAATGAGCAGTTCTTC
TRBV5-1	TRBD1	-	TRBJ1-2	CASSLGGQGKYGYTF	TGCGCCAGCAGCTTGGGAGGACAGGGGAAGTATGGCTACACCTTC
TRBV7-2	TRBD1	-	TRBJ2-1	CASSLETGQSEQFF	TGTGCCAGCAGCTTAGAGACAGGGCAGTCTGAGCAGTTCTTC
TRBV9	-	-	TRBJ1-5	CASSPSAAASSNQPQHF	TGTGCCAGCAGCCCCAGCGCCGCAGCGAGTAGCAATCAGCCCCAGCATTTT
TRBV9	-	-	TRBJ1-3	CASSVEDSSGNTIYF	TGTGCCAGCAGCGTAGAGGACAGCTCTGGAAACACCATATATTTT
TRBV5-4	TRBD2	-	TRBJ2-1	CASSTGLAGGYNEQFF	TGTGCCAGCAGCACCGGACTAGCGGGGGGGTACAATGAGCAGTTCTTC
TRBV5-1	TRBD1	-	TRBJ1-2	CASSLDRGLNYGYTF	TGCGCCAGCAGCTTGGACAGGGGGCTCAACTATGGCTACACCTTC
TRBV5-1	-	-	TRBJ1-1	CASSLTGNTEAFF	TGCGCCAGCAGCCTAACAGGGAACACTGAAGCTTTCTTT
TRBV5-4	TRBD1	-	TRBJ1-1	CASGRDRNTEAFF	TGTGCCAGCGGACGGGACAGGAACACTGAAGCTTTCTTT
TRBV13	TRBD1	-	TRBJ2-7	CASSTPTGGEQYF	TGTGCCAGCAGCACCCCGACAGGGGGCGAGCAGTACTTC
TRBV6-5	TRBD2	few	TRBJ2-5	CASSYSGRGKGETQYF	TGTGCCAGCAGTTACTCAGGGAGGGGAAAAGGGGAGACCCAGTACTTC
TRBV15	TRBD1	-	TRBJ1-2	CATSPGTGRNYGYTF	TGTGCCACCAGCCCCGGGACAGGCCGTAACTATGGCTACACCTTC
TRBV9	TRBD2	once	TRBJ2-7	CASSSGLAESYEQYF	TGTGCCAGCAGCTCGGGACTAGCGGAGTCCTACGAGCAGTACTTC
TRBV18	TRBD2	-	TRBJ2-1	CASSPIAGGYNEQFF	TGTGCCAGCTCACCCATAGCGGGAGGATACAATGAGCAGTTCTTC
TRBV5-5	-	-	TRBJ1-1	CASSLAQGQTYTEAFF	TGTGCCAGCAGCTTGGCCCAGGGTCAGACCTACACTGAAGCTTTCTTT
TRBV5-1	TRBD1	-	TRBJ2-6	CASSGWDRHSGANVLTF	TGCGCCAGCAGCGGATGGGACAGACACTCTGGGGCCAACGTCCTGACTTTC
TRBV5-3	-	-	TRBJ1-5	CARSYGQYNQPQHF	TGTGCCAGAAGCTACGGACAGTACAATCAGCCCCAGCATTTT
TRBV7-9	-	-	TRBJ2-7	CASSLSSDGTYEQYF	TGTGCCAGCAGTTTATCCTCTGACGGGACCTACGAGCAGTACTTC
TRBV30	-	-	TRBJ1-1	CAWREGAEAFF	TGTGCCTGGAGAGAGGGAGCTGAAGCTTTCTTT
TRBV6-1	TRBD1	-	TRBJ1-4	CASSPDRGRNEKLFF	TGTGCCAGCAGTCCGGACAGGGGCCGGAATGAAAAACTGTTTTTT
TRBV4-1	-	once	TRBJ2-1	CASSQVRLAVYNEQFF	TGCGCCAGCAGCCAAGTGAGGTTAGCGGTCTACAATGAGCAGTTCTTC
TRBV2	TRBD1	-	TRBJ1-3	CASQQTGGNTIYF	TGTGCCAGTCAGCAGACAGGGGGAAACACCATATATTTT
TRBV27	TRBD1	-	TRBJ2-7	CASSSPQSGTGRYEQYF	TGTGCCAGCAGTTCCCCCCAATCCGGGACAGGGAGGTACGAGCAGTACTTC
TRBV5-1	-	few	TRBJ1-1	CASSLIGQGRVNTEAFF	TGCGCCAGCAGCTTAATCGGGCAGGGAAGGGTGAACACTGAAGCTTTCTTT
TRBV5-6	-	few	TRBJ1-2	CASSITRNYGYTF	TGTGCCAGCAGCATTACTCGCAACTATGGCTACACCTTC
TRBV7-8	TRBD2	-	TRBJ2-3	CASSLGTSGRGGIF	TGTGCCAGCAGCTTAGGGACTAGCGGGAGAGGGGGTATTTTT
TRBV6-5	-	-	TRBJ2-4	CASKGQGKNIQYF	TGTGCCAGCAAGGGGCAGGGTAAAAACATTCAGTACTTC
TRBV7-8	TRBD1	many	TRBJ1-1	CASSLTVGTGNTEAFF	TGTGCCAGCAGCTTAACCGTTGGGACAGGGAACACTGAAGCTTTCTTT
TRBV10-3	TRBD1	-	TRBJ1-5	CAISERLGGDGNQPQHF	TGTGCCATCAGCGAGCGGTTAGGGGGCGATGGCAATCAGCCCCAGCATTTT
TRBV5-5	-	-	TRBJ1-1	CASSFGGTEAFF	TGTGCCAGCAGCTTCGGGGGCACTGAAGCTTTCTTT
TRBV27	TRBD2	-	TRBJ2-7	CASSVLAGAGEQYF	TGTGCCAGCAGTGTACTAGCGGGAGCAGGCGAGCAGTACTTC
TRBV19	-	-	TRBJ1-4	CASSMRGITNEKLFF	TGTGCCAGTAGTATGAGGGGGATCACTAATGAAAAACTGTTTTTT
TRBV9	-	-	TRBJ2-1	CASSVEGDEQFF	TGTGCCAGCAGCGTAGAGGGGGATGAGCAGTTCTTC